These T cell receptor beta chains were read from a single sample in a study of blood T cell repertoires in COVID-19. TCRdb's table, derived via immunoSEQ multiplex PCR, lists solely in-frame clones and lacks some. The sample carries about 170,000 clones, approximately 82% recorded once. Sequencing input: PBMCs or T cells enriched from blood (not recorded which). All receptors come from a woman aged 45-60 years who had recovered from COVID-19. The CDR3 runs from the conserved cysteine through the conserved F or W. Fields, in order: clone size, J gene, V gene, D gene, CDR3 DNA, CDR3 protein. D genes are given only for firm matches. Clone size appears in some rows only: once, few, many, or a class for an expanded clone.

- | TRBJ2-3 | TRBV4-1 | TRBD2 | TGCGCCAGCAGCCAGAGGACTAGCGGGGACGTACAAGATACGCAGTATTTT | CASSQRTSGDVQDTQYF
- | TRBJ2-1 | TRBV27 | TRBD2 | TGTGCCAGCAGTCCGATCCTAGCGGGAGGGAAGATCTTC | CASSPILAGGKIF
- | TRBJ1-6 | TRBV4-1 | - | TGCGCCAGCAGCCAAGGACAGGCCGTCTCCTATAATTCACCCCTCCACTTT | CASSQGQAVSYNSPLHF
- | TRBJ1-2 | TRBV5-8 | TRBD1 | TGTGCCAGCAGCCTCGACAGGGCCTATGGCTACACCTTC | CASSLDRAYGYTF
- | TRBJ1-1 | TRBV7-8 | - | TGTGCCAGCAGCTTGTTCGAACAGGGCACTGAAGCTTTCTTT | CASSLFEQGTEAFF
- | TRBJ2-1 | TRBV24-1 | TRBD2 | TGTGCCACCAGTGTAGCGGGGGGGCCTTGGGATGAGCAGTTCTTC | CATSVAGGPWDEQFF
- | TRBJ2-3 | TRBV4-3 | - | TGCGCCAGCAGCCATGACCTTAGCGGTACGAGCACAGATACGCAGTATTTT | CASSHDLSGTSTDTQYF
- | TRBJ2-3 | TRBV7-6 | - | TGTGCCAGCAGTAAACTAGCACCCGAGGGTATCACAGATACGCAGTATTTT | CASSKLAPEGITDTQYF
- | TRBJ1-1 | TRBV6-2/TRBV6-3 | - | TGTGCCAGCAGTTACTATCGGGTTTTGAACACTGAAGCTTTCTTT | CASSYYRVLNTEAFF
- | TRBJ2-3 | TRBV9 | TRBD2 | TGTGCCAGCAGCGGTCACCGGACTAGCGGGGGGGCTTGGACAGATACGCAGTATTTT | CASSGHRTSGGAWTDTQYF
- | TRBJ1-1 | TRBV11-2 | - | TGTGCCAGCAGCCGAGGGTATGGCAGAGTAAACCAGAACACTGAAGCTTTCTTT | CASSRGYGRVNQNTEAFF
once | TRBJ1-6 | TRBV7-9 | - | TGTGCCAGCAGCGGCAACAGGGATTCACCCCTCCACTTT | CASSGNRDSPLHF
- | TRBJ2-1 | TRBV27 | TRBD2 | TGTGCCAGCAGTCTTAGCGGGGCAACCTACAATGAGCAGTTCTTC | CASSLSGATYNEQFF